The 20 T cell receptor beta chains listed next were all sequenced from one sample in a study of metastatic and nonmetastatic thyroid tumors (TCRdb year 2020). Before undergoing thyroid surgery, none of the patients had been given any kind of treatment. To prepare the library, PCR was applied. Reads for this sample came from an Illumina HiSeq 4000. Starting from the raw public reads, TCRdb applied fastp trimming at Q25, assembled clones with MiXCR and retained in-frame beta chains. Across this sample there are 85,000 to 95,000 clones, with under 15% seen only once. 3.6% of the sample is taken by the ten largest. What was sequenced was blood. The receptors derive from a female donor with papillary thyroid cancer or a benign thyroid nodule (not recorded which). Some clones in this sample may be carry-over from other donors' samples.

With regard to this clone: A much larger clone lies one base from this, so it may be a read error. The same CDR3 also results from other DNA sequences found in this sample. The rearrangement links TRBV5-1 to TRBJ2-3; D is ambiguous. The CDR3 loop spans 10 amino acids. Germline lookup yields CDR1 SGHRS and CDR2 YFSETQ. V was cut by 7 bases and J by 5 bases, with 5 bases left in between. CDR3 bases: TGCGCCAGCGGTGAAGATACGCAGTATTTT. Protein sequence: CASGEDTQYF.

Many counts were recorded for this clone. The rearrangement joins TRBV16 to TRBJ2-1; D unclear. CDR3 size: 13 residues. Trimming cost V 1 base and J 6 bases, with 7 bases left between them. Germline V lookup: CDR1 KGHSY, CDR2 FQNENV. The CDR3 loop reads CASSQLGPNEQFF. CDR3 nucleotides: TGTGCCAGCAGCCAATTGGGCCCCAATGAGCAGTTCTTC.

A note on this clone: This sequence may be a read error, since a much larger clone differs from it by one base. At the DNA level, this CDR3 is encoded by other sequences in the same sample as well. This chain connects TRBV4-2 to TRBJ2-1; 10 bases line up with TRBD2. The V gene end was trimmed by 2 bases and the J gene end by 5 bases; junction bases not matched to a gene: 15. The CDR3 is 19 amino acids. Germline V gene sequence: CDR1 LGHNA, CDR2 YNFKEQ. CDR3 protein: CASSQSRPQGLAGDNEQFF. The CDR3 nucleotides are TGTGCCAGCAGCCAAAGTCGCCCCCAGGGCCTAGCGGGGGACAATGAGCAGTTCTTC.

This clone has at least ten counts. The J gene is TRBJ2-7, the V gene TRBV27, with D tentatively TRBD1 (6 bases). Deletions cut 8 bases from V and 2 bases from J, with 28 bases between. Germline V gene sequence: CDR1 MNHEY, CDR2 SMNVEV (reference sequence). The CDR3 extends over 18 amino acids. CDR3 in DNA: TGTGCCAGCGCTTTCTCCGTACTCGACCCGGGACAAACCTACGAGCAGTACTTC. Protein sequence: CASAFSVLDPGQTYEQYF.

A word on this clone: A much more abundant neighbour one base away suggests this may be a read error. V and J are TRBV4-1 and TRBJ2-7; D possibly corresponds to TRBD2 (7 bases). Trimming took off 1 base at V and 0 bases at J, with 13 bases between the two ends. The CDR3 consists of 16 residues. Looked up from germline, CDR1 is MGHRA and CDR2 is YSYEKL. This CDR3 reads CASSQGGGAGSYEQYF. CDR3 DNA sequence: TGCGCCAGCAGCCAAGGAGGGGGGGCAGGCTCCTACGAGCAGTACTTC.

This clone was seen only a few times. V is TRBV6-1 and J is TRBJ2-2; TRBD2 is a possible D gene (6 bases). The CDR3 is 15 residues long. With 5 bases removed from V and 4 bases from J, the gap between germline ends came to 14 bases. Looked up from germline, CDR1 is MNHNS and CDR2 is SASEGT. The CDR3 DNA sequence: TGTGCCAGCAGTATCGGGACTCCGGGCACCGGGGAGCTGTTTTTT. Its translation: CASSIGTPGTGELFF.

This clone has a count of ten or more. This rearrangement joins TRBV15 to TRBJ2-7; D gene uncertain. The CDR3 totals 14 residues. Between the trimmed V and J ends, which lost 3 bases and 5 bases, there was a span of 14 bases. The V gene's germline CDR1 is LNHNV and CDR2 YYDKDF (reference sequence). This CDR3 is CATSSPDTAHEQYF. The CDR3 coding sequence is TGTGCCACCAGCAGCCCTGACACGGCACACGAGCAGTACTTC.

This clone appeared many times. The chain links TRBV15 to TRBJ2-5; 8 nucleotides line up with TRBD2. The CDR3 has 12 amino acids. Germline V gene lookup returns CDR1 LNHNV and CDR2 YYDKDF (reference sequence). V lost 3 bases to trimming and J lost 7 bases; unmatched junction nucleotides: 1. As DNA, the CDR3 is TGTGCCACCAGCAGCGGGGGGGGGACCCAGTACTTC. It encodes CATSSGGGTQYF.

This clone came up a few times. One end of the junction does not line up with germline, which may come from a read error. The chain couples TRBV27 to TRBJ1-2; weak D call: TRBD1 (6 bases). Germline assignment: CDR1 MNHEY and CDR2 SMNVEV (reference sequence). The CDR3 has 16 residues. CDR3: CVSSLIGTLGTYGYTF. The CDR3 DNA sequence: TGTGTCAGCAGTTTAATAGGGACATTGGGAACATATGGATACACCTTC.

This clone occurred many times. The chain uses TRBV27 and TRBJ2-1, with D possibly matching TRBD2 (7 bases). The germline V gene has CDR1 MNHEY and CDR2 SMNVEV (reference sequence). CDR3 length: 14 residues. V lost 5 bases to trimming and J lost 6 bases, with 14 bases between them. The CDR3 loop is CASSQLGGRNEQFF. As DNA, the CDR3 is TGTGCCAGCAGTCAATTGGGGGGGCGCAATGAGCAGTTCTTC.

This clone was detected ten times or more. The chain couples TRBV4-1 to TRBJ1-4, with D possibly TRBD1 on 5 matching bases. V was trimmed by 2 bases and J by 8 bases, leaving 12 bases between them. CDR1 MGHRA and CDR2 YSYEKL come from the germline V gene. The CDR3 spans 14 residues. The CDR3 protein is CASSQPGWDEKLFF. In DNA, the CDR3 is TGCGCCAGCAGCCAACCAGGGTGGGACGAAAAACTGTTTTTT.

This clone showed up many times. The chain has TRBV20-1 and TRBJ1-1; maybe TRBD1 (5 bases). V was clipped by 0 bases and J by 5 bases, with 7 bases between them. The CDR3 runs to 12 residues. The germline V gene has CDR1 DFQATT and CDR2 SNEGSKA (reference sequence). CDR3 sequence reads: CSAREGPTEAFF. The CDR3 region has the DNA TGCAGTGCTAGAGAGGGACCGACTGAAGCTTTCTTT.

This clone was seen at least ten times. The chain uses TRBV7-2 and TRBJ2-3; D remains unclear. Germline V lookup: CDR1 SGHTA, CDR2 FQGNSA. V lost 3 bases and J 4 bases, leaving 2 bases between the germline ends. CDR3 length: 11 amino acids. The CDR3 region has the DNA TGTGCCAGCAGCTTGTCAGATACGCAGTATTTT. Translated, it gives CASSLSDTQYF.

This clone was detected many times. A clone one base away is much larger, so this may be a read error. The conserved final phenylalanine or tryptophan is absent from the CDR3, which likely points to a read error. The CDR3 sequence: CASRAGPYNTEAFS. The CDR3 region has the DNA TGTGCCAGCAGGGCAGGACCCTACAACACTGAAGCTTTCTCT. The J gene is TRBJ1-1, the V gene TRBV6-1; no clear D gene. V lost 6 bases, J lost 2 bases, and 13 bases lay in between. The length of the CDR3 is 14 residues. From germline, CDR1 is MNHNS and CDR2 SASEGT.

As for this clone: Given a much more abundant clone one base away, this may be a read error. The chain recombines TRBV4-1 with TRBJ2-2, with 9 bases lining up with TRBD1. The CDR3 is made up of 16 amino acids. Germline-derived CDR1 and CDR2 are MGHRA and YSYEKL. V lost 1 base, J lost 6 bases, and 6 bases stayed unmatched. CDR3 loop: CASSQVLGQGSGELFF. CDR3 bases: TGCGCCAGCAGCCAAGTCCTCGGACAGGGGTCCGGGGAGCTGTTTTTT.

This clone has ten or more counts. Additional DNA sequences in this sample encode the identical CDR3. V gene TRBV25-1 combines with J gene TRBJ1-1; 9 bases are shared with TRBD1. The germline gives CDR1 MGHDK, CDR2 SYGVNS. The junction had 12 bases not matched to a gene; V was cut back by 6 bases and J by 1 base. The CDR3 runs to 17 residues. The CDR3: CASRGTGTGRANTEAFF. The CDR3 bases are TGTGCCAGCAGGGGGACTGGGACAGGGCGGGCGAACACTGAAGCTTTCTTT.

This clone was detected only once. This may come from a read error, since a much larger clone is one base off. This rearrangement joins TRBV19 to TRBJ2-2; D gene uncertain. The CDR3 covers 16 residues. The germline V gene encodes CDR1 LNHDA and CDR2 SQIVND (reference sequence). CDR3 amino acids: CASSIIRITNIGELFF. In DNA, the CDR3 is TGTGCCAGTAGTATTATTCGGATAACGAACATCGGGGAGCTGTTTTTT.

This clone was counted many times. The chain has TRBV20-1 and TRBJ2-5; D gene unclear. The V and J ends lost 3 bases and 0 bases respectively, with 11 bases between them. The germline V gene encodes CDR1 DFQATT and CDR2 SNEGSKA (reference sequence). This CDR3 has 14 amino acids. In nucleotides, the CDR3 is TGCAGTGCTAGCGGGTTACACAACCAAGAGACCCAGTACTTC. Translated: CSASGLHNQETQYF.

Sample share makes this clone medium-sized. The chain uses TRBV6-1 and TRBJ2-7; 8 positions match TRBD1. This CDR3 contains 16 residues. Germline V gene lookup returns CDR1 MNHNS and CDR2 SASEGT. The V and J ends lost 4 bases and 3 bases, in that order; junction bases with no gene match: 11. Written as DNA, the CDR3 is TGTGCCAGCAGTGGGACAGGGAAGGGGGGCCTCTACGAGCAGTACTTC. Its translation: CASSGTGKGGLYEQYF.

Ten or more counts support this clone. V and J are TRBV19 and TRBJ1-6; possibly TRBD1 for D (5 bases). Looked up from germline, CDR1 is LNHDA and CDR2 is SQIVND (reference sequence). The length of the CDR3 is 14 residues. The V and J ends lost 7 bases and 6 bases respectively, with 13 bases between them. The DNA for the CDR3 is TGTGCCAGTAACGTGGACGGGGCTAATTCACCCCTCCACTTT. Translation: CASNVDGANSPLHF.